The 10 T cell receptor beta chains presented below share a single source sample, sequenced in a study of beta chain features in type 1 diabetes. Expressed TCRB transcripts were sequenced, since all the RNA that had been isolated was reverse transcribed. Generated by immunoSEQ multiplex PCR, the TCRdb table keeps only in-frame clones and is missing some. Counted here are around 500,000 clones, 9.5% to 12% occurring once; the ten biggest clones make up approximately 0.05%. The sample comprised naive CD4+ T cells from blood. Every receptor here comes from a young woman in good health.

The J gene is TRBJ2-7, the V gene TRBV5-4; 10 nucleotides align to TRBD1. J gave up 3 bases and V 3 bases, and 6 bases lay outside the gene matches. Germline V gene data show CDR1 as SGHNT and CDR2 as YYREEE (reference sequence). The CDR3 length is 15 residues. Written as DNA, the CDR3 is TGTGCCAGCAGCTCTCGACAGGGGGCAGGCTACGAGCAGTACGTC. This gives the protein CASSSRQGAGYEQYV.

The CDR3 sequence is CATGGDTAHPEQYV. CDR3 nucleotides: TGTGCCACCGGGGGGGACACGGCTCATCCCGAGCAGTACGTC. The rearrangement joins TRBV28 to TRBJ2-7; 8 nucleotides align to TRBD2. With 10 bases clipped from V and 6 bases from J, the junction kept 14 bases outside the gene matches. Germline V gene data show CDR1 as MDHEN and CDR2 as SYDVKM. There are 14 residues in the CDR3.

This chain joins TRBV5-1 and TRBJ1-1; a weak D match, TRBD1 (6 bases). V was shortened by 5 bases and J by 0 bases, with 14 bases between the two germline ends. The CDR3 extends over 15 amino acids. Germline CDR1 is SGHRS and CDR2 is YFSETQ. DNA for the CDR3: TGCGCCAGCAGGAAACCGGGACAAGTGAACACTGAAGCTTTCTTT. Translation gives CASRKPGQVNTEAFF.

In this sample, this clone turned up a few times. This sequence joins TRBV27 and TRBJ2-1, with 7 bases fitting TRBD1. Germline CDR1 and CDR2: MNHEY and SMNVEV (reference sequence). The V gene end was trimmed by 4 bases and the J gene end by 6 bases; junction bases not matched to a gene: 9. The CDR3 is 15 residues long. The CDR3 here is CASSYKGAVSNEQFF. The CDR3, as DNA: TGTGCCAGCAGTTACAAGGGGGCGGTTTCCAATGAGCAGTTCTTC.

Only a few counts were recorded for this clone. The V and J genes are TRBV2 and TRBJ2-5; perhaps TRBD2 as D (6 bases). V lost 2 bases and J 5 bases, leaving 12 bases between the germline ends. Germline V lookup: CDR1 SNHLY, CDR2 FYNNEI. This CDR3 contains 14 residues. This CDR3 is CASSETLREETQYF. The CDR3 DNA sequence: TGTGCCAGCAGTGAAACTCTTCGGGAGGAGACCCAGTACTTC.

CDR3 sequence reads: CASSPGTVNTEAFF. The CDR3 DNA reads TGTGCCAGCTCACCAGGGACAGTGAACACTGAAGCTTTCTTT. This rearrangement joins TRBV18 to TRBJ1-1; 7 nucleotides match TRBD1. The CDR3 spans 14 residues. V shed 2 bases, J shed 0 bases, and the junction held 0 bases outside the gene matches. The germline gives CDR1 KGHSH, CDR2 LQKENI.

The chain carries TRBV2 and TRBJ1-5; TRBD1 is a possible D gene (5 bases). V gave up 7 bases and J gave up 2 bases, with 12 bases separating them. The CDR3 spans 14 residues. CDR1 is SNHLY and CDR2 is FYNNEI in the germline V gene. The CDR3 reads CASKGISGNQPQHF. CDR3 coding DNA: TGTGCCAGCAAGGGGATTAGTGGCAATCAGCCCCAGCATTTT.

The genes are TRBV20-1 and TRBJ2-1; tentatively, D is TRBD1 (5 bases). This CDR3 comprises 11 residues. CDR1 and CDR2 (germline): DFQATT, SNEGSKA (reference sequence). Trimming took 6 bases from V and 9 from J, leaving 12 bases between them. CDR3 coding DNA: TGCAGTGCGGGCAGGGTTGCTGAGCAGTTCTTC. Protein: CSAGRVAEQFF.

This clone was seen more than once but under ten times. The chain employs TRBV14 and TRBJ1-1; a weak D match, TRBD1 (5 bases). The CDR3 contains 13 residues. Germline CDR1 and CDR2: SGHDN and FVKESK. The V end lost 5 bases, the J end lost 0 bases, and 7 bases lay between the germline ends. The CDR3 loop is CASSWGMNTEAFF. The CDR3 nucleotides are TGTGCCAGCAGCTGGGGCATGAACACTGAAGCTTTCTTT.

With respect to this clone: One end of the junction varies from germline; a read error may be responsible. The chain carries TRBV6-5 and TRBJ2-7; the match to TRBD2 covers 7 bases. Germline V lookup: CDR1 MNHEY, CDR2 SVGAGI. This CDR3 region has 15 residues. The CDR3 coding sequence is TGTGCCAGCAACGGGAGGAATCCAACCTCCCACGAGCAGTACTTC. Amino acids: CASNGRNPTSHEQYF.